This T cell receptor (beta chain) was sequenced during a study of CD8 T cells in ankylosing spondylitis. CDR3 length equals 11 residues. Between the trimmed V and J ends, which lost 7 bases and 7 bases, there was a span of 11 bases. The V gene's germline CDR1 is MNHEY and CDR2 SVGEGT. TCRdb ran MiXCR on the 5' RACE reads and lists one entry per CDR3 protein. The sample records approximately 100,000 distinct CDR3 sequences, about 8.5% being singletons. The V call is TRBV6-2 or TRBV6-3, the J call TRBJ2-7, with D hard to call. The receptor was isolated from a male donor with ankylosing spondylitis or in good health (not recorded which). The sequenced sample consisted of blood, either unsorted or a sorted T cell fraction (not recorded which). The CDR3 region is CASTLSGEQYF. CDR3 coding DNA: TGTGCCAGCACACTAAGTGGGGAGCAGTACTTC.